This TCR beta chain was sequenced for a study of T cell changes during pregnancy in multiple sclerosis. Germline assignment: CDR1 SGHNT and CDR2 YYREEE (reference sequence). This CDR3 has 14 amino acids. TCRdb keeps only in-frame clones here, not all; method: immunoSEQ multiplex PCR. The table includes fewer than 35,000 clones, 85% to 95% detected once. To note about this clone: One end of the junction is discordant with germline, which a read error may explain.

The clonotype comes from a female donor with multiple sclerosis, enrolled in a pregnancy study. The gene calls are TRBV5-4 and TRBJ2-5; TRBD2 is a possible D gene (5 bases). The specimen comprised CD4+ T cells from peripheral blood mononuclear cells, sampled in the second trimester of pregnancy. As DNA, the CDR3 is TGTACCAGCAGCTTGTTGACACCGGGGGAGACCCAGTACTTC. Translated: CTSSLLTPGETQYF.